This T cell receptor (beta chain) was captured by sequencing in a study of blood T cell repertoires in COVID-19. Participants had their cohort set by participant-reported clinical history. Cohort 3 recovered donors had two negative PCRs, clearance, or symptom resolution. In the source study's methods: By means of reference gene primer amplification, nucleated cell counts were estimated. Using immunoSEQ multiplex PCR, the repertoire was profiled, and TCRdb retains in-frame clones only, with some absent. The D gene and trimming were derived from the DNA, and the V and J assignments and clone size from that table. Of 150,000 to 200,000 clones listed, about four fifths are singletons. Sequencing was performed on PBMCs or T cells enriched from blood (not recorded which). This clonotype was sampled from a man aged 55 to 70 who had recovered from COVID-19.

The CDR3 DNA follows: TGCAGCGTTGATGGGACAGGGTGGGAAAGCTATGGCTACACCTTC. Its translation is CSVDGTGWESYGYTF. This chain joins TRBV29-1 and TRBJ1-2; 9 bases are shared with TRBD1. Looked up from germline, CDR1 is SQVTM and CDR2 is ANQGSEA. This CDR3 is built from 15 residues. J lost 4 bases, V lost 3 bases, and 9 bases had no gene match.